These 13 T cell receptor beta chains share one sample of origin, sequenced in a study of Ad26.COV2.S vaccination and SARS-CoV-2 variants (dated by TCRdb to the early 2020s). Read against the paper, the sample's treatment or condition label means: roughly 20 received Ad26.COV2.S at low or high dose, single or two shots; several received placebo; per-sample allocation not given. Repertoires of vaccine and placebo recipients were sequenced from samples collected on day 63 after the first injection. Libraries were made using the immunoSEQ multiplex PCR assay. TCRdb's version of the immuneACCESS table is confined to in-frame rearrangements and falls short of the full clone set. An unresolved V gene accounts for under half of the shortfall where checked; the remainder is of unknown origin. The sample has approximately 250,000 clones on record, 87% of them singletons. 2.9% of the sample is held by the ten biggest clonotypes.

Sequenced material: peripheral blood, taken in a trial of Ad26.COV2.S vaccine versus placebo. These receptors came from a person between 18 and 60 years old who received the Ad26.COV2.S COVID-19 vaccine or a placebo.

This chain links TRBV6-2 or TRBV6-3 with TRBJ2-1; 9 bases fit TRBD2. The length of the CDR3 is 17 residues. The V and J ends lost 2 bases and 9 bases, in that order; junction bases with no gene match: 14. Germline values: CDR1 MNHEY, CDR2 SVGEGT. The CDR3 loop reads CASSYGLGAGGFGEQFF. Written as DNA, the CDR3 is TGTGCCAGCAGTTACGGTTTAGGAGCGGGAGGTTTCGGTGAGCAGTTCTTC.

In the case of this clone: The junction departs from germline at one end; a sequencing error may be responsible. The gene calls are TRBV12-3 or TRBV12-4 and TRBJ2-2; TRBD2 might be the D (5 bases). The CDR3 is 11 residues long. CDR3 protein: CASSLGERFDF. The CDR3 bases are TGTGCCAGCAGTTTAGGGGAGCGATTCGACTTT.

The V and J genes are TRBV7-8 and TRBJ2-1; 10 nucleotides align to TRBD2. CDR3 length: 15 residues. Germline CDR1 SGHVS, CDR2 FQNEAQ. V dropped 2 bases and J dropped 6; count of bases not matched to a gene: 4. The CDR3 DNA follows: TGTGCCAGCAGCTTAAGCGGGGGGGCCCCCAATGAGCAGTTCTTC. Encoded protein: CASSLSGGAPNEQFF.

The sample holds one count of this clone. This chain connects TRBV30 to TRBJ1-5, with D tentatively TRBD1 (5 bases). Germline assignment: CDR1 GTSNPN and CDR2 SVGIG (reference sequence). Trimming removed 5 bases from V and 7 bases from J, with 15 bases in between. CDR3 length: 13 residues. For the CDR3, the DNA is TGTGCCTGGGCCCGGGGACCGGACCAGCCCCAGCATTTT. It specifies CAWARGPDQPQHF.

V and J are TRBV7-2 and TRBJ2-2, with 14 bases lining up with TRBD2. Per the germline V gene, CDR1 is SGHTA and CDR2 is FQGNSA. There are 16 residues in the CDR3. V gave up 5 bases and J gave up 6 bases; unmatched junction bases: 5. CDR3 residues: CASSPGLAGVSGELFF. For the CDR3, the DNA is TGTGCCAGCAGCCCGGGACTAGCGGGAGTTTCCGGGGAGCTGTTTTTT.

This sequence joins TRBV4-3 and TRBJ1-2; unclear D gene. The CDR3 has 15 amino acids. Trimming shortened V by 0 bases and J by 4 bases, and 12 bases separated the two germline ends. Germline V gene sequence: CDR1 LGHNA, CDR2 YSLEER. CDR3 loop: CASSQEDHSVYGYTF. The CDR3 DNA reads as TGCGCCAGCAGCCAAGAGGACCACAGCGTCTATGGCTACACCTTC.

J is TRBJ1-1 and V is TRBV11-2; D remains ambiguous. Germline assignment: CDR1 SGHAT and CDR2 FQNNGV. This CDR3 is 13 amino acids long. The germline V and J ends were trimmed by 2 bases and 2 bases, with 6 bases remaining between them. The CDR3 loop is CASSLTVNTEAFF. CDR3 sequence (DNA): TGTGCCAGCAGCTTAACTGTAAACACTGAAGCTTTCTTT.

This chain joins TRBV10-2 and TRBJ2-7; 9 bases line up with TRBD1. The CDR3 is made up of 11 amino acids. The V and J ends lost 3 bases and 11 bases, in that order; junction bases with no gene match: 2. CDR1 is WSHSY, CDR2 SAAADI, per germline. The CDR3 region has the DNA TGCGCCAGCAGTGACCGGGACAGGGAGTACTTC. This translates into CASSDRDREYF.

The chain has TRBV25-1 and TRBJ2-2, with D unresolved. The CDR3 contains 13 residues. The germline gives CDR1 MGHDK, CDR2 SYGVNS. Trimming cost V 9 bases and J 0 bases, with 8 bases left between them. DNA of the CDR3: TGTGCCAGTAGAGAACCGAACACCGGGGAGCTGTTTTTT. Its translation is CASREPNTGELFF.

In its sample, this clone was seen once. This chain connects TRBV18 to TRBJ2-1; 10 positions match TRBD2. Trimming at V came to 3 bases and at J to 7 bases, leaving 9 bases not matched to a gene. Germline V CDR1 and CDR2: KGHSH, LQKENI. The CDR3 length is 16 residues. The CDR3 nucleotides are TGTGCCAGCTCACCTCCGTCTAGCGGGGGCAAGAATGAGCAGTTCTTC. This sequence encodes CASSPPSSGGKNEQFF.

This clone occurred once. This rearrangement joins TRBV7-6 to TRBJ2-7; 9 nucleotides match TRBD1. CDR1 SGHVS and CDR2 FNYEAQ come from the germline V gene. V dropped 4 bases and J dropped 0; count of bases not matched to a gene: 4. This CDR3 contains 15 residues. CDR3 protein: CASSSTGGSSYEQYF. The CDR3 DNA follows: TGTGCCAGCAGCTCTACAGGGGGCTCCTCCTACGAGCAGTACTTC.

In its sample, this clone was seen once. V and J are TRBV7-2 and TRBJ2-5, with no clear D. The CDR3 totals 13 residues. V lost 6 bases, J lost 0 bases, and 8 bases lay in between. Germline assignment: CDR1 SGHTA and CDR2 FQGNSA. The chain's CDR3 is CASSWGYQETQYF. The CDR3 nucleotides read TGTGCCAGCAGTTGGGGTTACCAAGAGACCCAGTACTTC.

The chain recombines TRBV6-5 with TRBJ2-5, with D possibly being TRBD1 (5 bases). Germline loops: CDR1 MNHEY, CDR2 SVGAGI. V lost 7 bases, J lost 2 bases, and 14 bases lay in between. The CDR3 is 14 residues long. DNA of the CDR3: TGTGCCAGCAACCAGGGCGGTGGGCAAGAGACCCAGTACTTC. This sequence encodes CASNQGGGQETQYF.